This T cell receptor beta chain was profiled in a study of T cells in tuberculosis. Study results and caveats: Using the GMM-specific repertoire gave approximately 89% accuracy versus 60% to 70% with motifs. GMM-specific TCRs were nearer to active tuberculosis alpha repertoires, suggesting expansion.

Germline CDR1 and CDR2: SGHDT and YYEEEE. The CDR3 totals 13 residues. The ends were cut back, 0 bases at V and 5 bases at J, with 9 bases in the middle. Latent tuberculosis screening used tuberculin skin test and IGRA at entry. To note about this clone: What it recognizes is unknown.

Assay: immunoSEQ multiplex PCR; the TCRdb copy retains only in-frame clones and omits some. The sample records 25,000 to 30,000 clones, around 87% being singletons. The J gene is TRBJ2-7, the V gene TRBV5-6; the D gene is possibly TRBD1 (6 bases). Sequencing was performed on PBMCs. The sequence came from a donor aged 10-29 years with latent tuberculosis or without tuberculosis infection. This CDR3 reads CASSLGGPNEQYF. The CDR3 DNA reads TGTGCCAGCAGCTTGGGGGGGCCTAACGAGCAGTACTTC. Complete variable domain (other parts from reference TRBV5-6 and TRBJ2-7): DAGVTQSPTHLIKTRGQQVTLRCSPKSGHDTVSWYQQALGQGPQFIFQYYEEEERQRGNFPDRFSGHQFPNYSSELNVNALLLGDSALYLCASSLGGPNEQYFGPGTRLTVT.